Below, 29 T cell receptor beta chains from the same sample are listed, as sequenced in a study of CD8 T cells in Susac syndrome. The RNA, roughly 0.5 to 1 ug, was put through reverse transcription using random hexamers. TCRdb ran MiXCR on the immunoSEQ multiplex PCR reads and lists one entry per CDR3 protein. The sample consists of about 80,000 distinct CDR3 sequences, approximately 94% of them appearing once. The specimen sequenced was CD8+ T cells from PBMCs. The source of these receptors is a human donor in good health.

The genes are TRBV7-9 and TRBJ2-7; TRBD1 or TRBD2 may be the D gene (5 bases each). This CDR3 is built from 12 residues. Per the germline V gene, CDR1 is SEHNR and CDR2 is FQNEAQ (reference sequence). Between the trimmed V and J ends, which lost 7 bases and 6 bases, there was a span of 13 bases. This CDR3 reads CASTLGVGEQYF. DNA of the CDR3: TGTGCCAGCACCCTGGGGGTAGGCGAGCAGTACTTC.

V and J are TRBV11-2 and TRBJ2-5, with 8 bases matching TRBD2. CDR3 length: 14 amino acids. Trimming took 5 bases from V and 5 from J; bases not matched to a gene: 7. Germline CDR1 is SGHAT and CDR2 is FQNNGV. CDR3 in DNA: TGTGCCAGCAGCCCTCCGGGGGGGAGCGAGACCCAGTACTTC. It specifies CASSPPGGSETQYF.

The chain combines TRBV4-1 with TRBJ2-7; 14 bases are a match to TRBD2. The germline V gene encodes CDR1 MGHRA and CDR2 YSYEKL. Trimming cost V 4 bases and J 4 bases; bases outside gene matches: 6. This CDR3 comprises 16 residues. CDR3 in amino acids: CASSRGTSGGFYEQYF. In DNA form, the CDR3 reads TGCGCCAGCAGCCGGGGGACTAGCGGGGGATTTTACGAGCAGTACTTC.

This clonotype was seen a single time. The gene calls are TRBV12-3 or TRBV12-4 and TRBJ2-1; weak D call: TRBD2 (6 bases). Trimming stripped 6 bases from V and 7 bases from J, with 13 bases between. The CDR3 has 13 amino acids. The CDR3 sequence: CASSPRGWNEQFF. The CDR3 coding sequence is TGTGCCAGCAGCCCCCGGGGGTGGAATGAGCAGTTCTTC.

This chain's CDR3 is CASSIPAGDGDTQYF. DNA of the CDR3: TGTGCCAGTAGTATACCAGCGGGAGATGGAGATACGCAGTATTTT. V and J are TRBV19 and TRBJ2-3; TRBD2 matches at 8 bases. CDR1 and CDR2 from the germline V gene are LNHDA and SQIVND (reference sequence). With 2 bases clipped from V and 5 bases from J, the junction kept 6 bases outside the gene matches. The CDR3 is made up of 15 amino acids.

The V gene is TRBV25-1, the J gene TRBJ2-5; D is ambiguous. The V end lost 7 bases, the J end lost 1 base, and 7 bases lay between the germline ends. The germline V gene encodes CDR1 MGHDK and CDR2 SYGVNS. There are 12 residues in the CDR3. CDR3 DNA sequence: TGTGCCAGCACCGGACGCCAAGAGACCCAGTACTTC. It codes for CASTGRQETQYF.

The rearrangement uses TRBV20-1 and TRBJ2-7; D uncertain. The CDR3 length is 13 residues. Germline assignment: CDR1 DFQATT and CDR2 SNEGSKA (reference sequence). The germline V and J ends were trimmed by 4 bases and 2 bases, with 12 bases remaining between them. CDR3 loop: CSAKRQGTYEQYF. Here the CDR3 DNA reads TGCAGTGCTAAACGGCAAGGGACCTACGAGCAGTACTTC.

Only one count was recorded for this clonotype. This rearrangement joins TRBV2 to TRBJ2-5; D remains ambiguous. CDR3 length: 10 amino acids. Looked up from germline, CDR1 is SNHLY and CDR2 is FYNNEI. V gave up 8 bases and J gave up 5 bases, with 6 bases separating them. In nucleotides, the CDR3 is TGTGCCAGCCTGGGGGAGACCCAGTACTTC. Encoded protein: CASLGETQYF. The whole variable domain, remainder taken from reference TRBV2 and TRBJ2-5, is EPEVTQTPSHQVTQMGQEVILRCVPISNHLYFYWYRQILGQKVEFLVSFYNNEISEKSEIFDDQFSVERPDGSNFTLKIRSTKLEDSAMYFCASLGETQYFGPGTRLLVL.

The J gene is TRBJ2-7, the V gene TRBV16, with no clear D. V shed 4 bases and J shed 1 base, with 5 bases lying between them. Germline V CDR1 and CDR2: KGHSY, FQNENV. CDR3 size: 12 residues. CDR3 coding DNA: TGTGCCAGCAGCCTCGGTTCCTACGAGCAGTACGTC. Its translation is CASSLGSYEQYV.

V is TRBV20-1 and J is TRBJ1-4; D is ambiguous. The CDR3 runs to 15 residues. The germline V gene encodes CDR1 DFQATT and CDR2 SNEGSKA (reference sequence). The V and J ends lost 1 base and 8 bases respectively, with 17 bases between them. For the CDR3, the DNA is TGCAGTGCTAGAGTGGGAGTAGGAGTTTACGAAAAACTGTTTTTT. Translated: CSARVGVGVYEKLFF.

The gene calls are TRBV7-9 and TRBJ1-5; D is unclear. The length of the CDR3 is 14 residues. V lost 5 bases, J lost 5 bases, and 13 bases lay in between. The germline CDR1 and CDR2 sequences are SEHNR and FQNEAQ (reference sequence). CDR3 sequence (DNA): TGTGCCAGCAGCCCTATGGGGAGGGATCAGCCCCAGCATTTT. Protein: CASSPMGRDQPQHF.

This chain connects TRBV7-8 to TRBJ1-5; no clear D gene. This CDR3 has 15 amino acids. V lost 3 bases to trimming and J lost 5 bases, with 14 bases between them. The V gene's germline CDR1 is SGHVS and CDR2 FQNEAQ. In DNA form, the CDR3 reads TGTGCCAGCAGCTTCAGTGCGATGTGGGATCAGCCCCAGCATTTT. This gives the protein CASSFSAMWDQPQHF.

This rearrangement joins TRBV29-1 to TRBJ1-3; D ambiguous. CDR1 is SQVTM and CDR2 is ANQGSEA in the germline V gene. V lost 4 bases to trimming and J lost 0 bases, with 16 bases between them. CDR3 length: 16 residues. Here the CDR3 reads CSVATTFFGSGNTIYF. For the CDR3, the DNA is TGCAGCGTTGCAACCACCTTTTTCGGCTCTGGAAACACCATATATTTT. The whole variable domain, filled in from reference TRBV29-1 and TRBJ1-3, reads SAVISQKPSRDICQRGTSLTIQCQVDSQVTMMFWYRQQPGQSLTLIATANQGSEATYESGFVIDKFPISRPNLTFSTLTVSNMSPEDSSIYLCSVATTFFGSGNTIYFGEGSWLTVV.

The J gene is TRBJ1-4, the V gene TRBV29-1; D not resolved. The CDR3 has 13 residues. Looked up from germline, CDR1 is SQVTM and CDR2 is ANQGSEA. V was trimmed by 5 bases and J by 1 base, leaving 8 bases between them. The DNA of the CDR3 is TGCAGCGTTTTTGGTAGAACTAATGAAAAACTGTTTTTT. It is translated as CSVFGRTNEKLFF.

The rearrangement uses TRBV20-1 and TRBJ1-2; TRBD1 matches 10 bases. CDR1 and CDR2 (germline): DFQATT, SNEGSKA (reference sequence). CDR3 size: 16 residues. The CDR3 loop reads CMGRDRGTNGIYGYTF. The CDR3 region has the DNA TGCATGGGCCGGGACAGGGGCACCAATGGCATCTATGGCTACACCTTC.

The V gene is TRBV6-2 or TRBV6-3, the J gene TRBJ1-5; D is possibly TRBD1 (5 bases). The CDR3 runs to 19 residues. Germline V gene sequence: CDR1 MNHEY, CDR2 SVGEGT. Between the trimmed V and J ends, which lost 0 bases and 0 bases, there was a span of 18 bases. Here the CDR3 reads CASSYSTLRQTYSNQPQHF. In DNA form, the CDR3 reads TGTGCCAGCAGTTACTCGACCTTACGACAGACTTATAGCAATCAGCCCCAGCATTTT.

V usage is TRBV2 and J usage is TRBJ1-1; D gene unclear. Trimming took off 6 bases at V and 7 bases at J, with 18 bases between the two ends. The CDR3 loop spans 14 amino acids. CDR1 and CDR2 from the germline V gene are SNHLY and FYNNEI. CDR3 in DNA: TGTGCCAGCAGCGCCTTTGAAAATTTCGGTGAAGCTTTCTTT. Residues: CASSAFENFGEAFF.

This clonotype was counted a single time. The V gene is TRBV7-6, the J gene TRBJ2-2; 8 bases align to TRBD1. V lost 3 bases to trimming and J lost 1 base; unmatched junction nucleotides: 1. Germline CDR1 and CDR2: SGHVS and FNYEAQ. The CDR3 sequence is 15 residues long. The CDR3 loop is CASSFGTGNTGELFF. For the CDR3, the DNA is TGTGCCAGCAGCTTCGGGACAGGGAACACCGGGGAGCTGTTTTTT.

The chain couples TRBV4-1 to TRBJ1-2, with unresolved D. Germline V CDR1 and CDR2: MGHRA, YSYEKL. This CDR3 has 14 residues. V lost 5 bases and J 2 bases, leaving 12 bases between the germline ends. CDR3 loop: CASSFRTGNYGYTF. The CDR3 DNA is TGCGCCAGCAGCTTTAGGACGGGAAACTATGGCTACACCTTC.

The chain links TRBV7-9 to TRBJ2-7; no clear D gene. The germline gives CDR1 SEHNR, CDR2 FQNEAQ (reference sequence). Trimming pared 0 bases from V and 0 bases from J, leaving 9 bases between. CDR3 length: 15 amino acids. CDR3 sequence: CASSLAVLSSYEQYF. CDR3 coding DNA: TGTGCCAGCAGCTTAGCTGTCCTCAGCTCCTACGAGCAGTACTTC.

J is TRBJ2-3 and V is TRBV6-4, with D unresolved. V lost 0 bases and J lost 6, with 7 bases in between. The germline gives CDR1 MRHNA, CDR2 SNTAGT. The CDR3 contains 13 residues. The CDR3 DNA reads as TGTGCCAGCAGTGACTCCGACACCGATACGCAGTATTTT. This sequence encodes CASSDSDTDTQYF.

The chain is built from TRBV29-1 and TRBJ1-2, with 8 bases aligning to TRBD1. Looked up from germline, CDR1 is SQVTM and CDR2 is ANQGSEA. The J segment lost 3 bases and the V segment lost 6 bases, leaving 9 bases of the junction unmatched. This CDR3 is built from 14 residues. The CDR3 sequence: CSVAVGQGDYGYTF. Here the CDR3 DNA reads TGCAGCGTGGCCGTAGGACAGGGAGACTATGGCTACACCTTC.

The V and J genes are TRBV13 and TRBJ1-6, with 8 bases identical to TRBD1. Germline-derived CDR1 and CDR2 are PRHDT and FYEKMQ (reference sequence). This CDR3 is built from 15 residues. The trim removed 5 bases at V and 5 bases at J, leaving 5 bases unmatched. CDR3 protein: CASSRGQGDNSPLHF. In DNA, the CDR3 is TGTGCCAGCAGCCGCGGACAGGGAGATAATTCACCCCTCCACTTT.

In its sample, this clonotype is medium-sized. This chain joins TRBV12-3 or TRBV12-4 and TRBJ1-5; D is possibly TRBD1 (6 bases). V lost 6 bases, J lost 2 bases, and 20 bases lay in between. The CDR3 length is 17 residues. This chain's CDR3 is CASRPAGGQGGNQPQHF. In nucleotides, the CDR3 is TGTGCCAGCAGACCAGCCGGGGGGCAAGGAGGCAATCAGCCCCAGCATTTT.

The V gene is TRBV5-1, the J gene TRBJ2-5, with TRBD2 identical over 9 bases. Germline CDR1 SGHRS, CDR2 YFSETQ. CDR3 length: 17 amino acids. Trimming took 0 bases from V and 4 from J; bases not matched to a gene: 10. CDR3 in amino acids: CASSLVLAGEGIETQYF. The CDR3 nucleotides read TGCGCCAGCAGCTTGGTGTTAGCGGGAGAAGGGATAGAGACCCAGTACTTC.

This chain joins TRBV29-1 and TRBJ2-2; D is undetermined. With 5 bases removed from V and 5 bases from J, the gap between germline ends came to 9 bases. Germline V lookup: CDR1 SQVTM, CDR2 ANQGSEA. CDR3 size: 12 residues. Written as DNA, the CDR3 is TGCAGCGTTTGGGTCCTAACCGGGGAGCTGTTTTTT. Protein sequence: CSVWVLTGELFF.

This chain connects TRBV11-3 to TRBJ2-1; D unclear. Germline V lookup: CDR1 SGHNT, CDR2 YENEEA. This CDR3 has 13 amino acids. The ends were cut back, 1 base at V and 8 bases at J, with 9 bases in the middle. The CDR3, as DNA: TGTGCCAGCAGCTTAGCTCCCTTCGATGAGCAGTTCTTC. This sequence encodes CASSLAPFDEQFF. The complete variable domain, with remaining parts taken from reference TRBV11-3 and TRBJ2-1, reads EAGVVQSPRYKIIEKKQPVAFWCNPISGHNTLYWYLQNLGQGPELLIRYENEEAVDDSQLPKDRFSAERLKGVDSTLKIQPAELGDSAVYLCASSLAPFDEQFFGPGTRLTVL.

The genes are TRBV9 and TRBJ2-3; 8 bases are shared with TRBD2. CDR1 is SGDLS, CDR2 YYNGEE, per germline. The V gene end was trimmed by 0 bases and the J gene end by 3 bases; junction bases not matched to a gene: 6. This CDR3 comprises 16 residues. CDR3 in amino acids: CASSVEEGLGTDTQYF. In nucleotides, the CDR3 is TGTGCCAGCAGCGTAGAAGAGGGACTAGGGACAGATACGCAGTATTTT.

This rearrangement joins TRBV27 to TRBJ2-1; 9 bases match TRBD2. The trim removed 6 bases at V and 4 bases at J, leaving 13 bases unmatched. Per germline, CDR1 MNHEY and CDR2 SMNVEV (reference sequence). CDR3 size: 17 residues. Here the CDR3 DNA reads TGTGCCAGCAGCGGGGTTGCGGGGGGGCCGGTTTACAATGAGCAGTTCTTC. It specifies CASSGVAGGPVYNEQFF.